The present entry profiles one T cell receptor (beta chain) with its context. The antigen is unknown. These data originate in a study of cytomegalovirus exposure and HLA in healthy donors. Overall study findings and caveats: Earlier analysis yielded a pattern in which most TCR beta V segments were productive about 90% or about 30% of the time. Cytomegalovirus-associated TCR beta chains were listed, numbering more than 150.

The CDR3 has 13 residues. With 2 bases removed from V and 4 bases from J, the gap between germline ends came to 9 bases. Germline loops: CDR1 GTSNPN, CDR2 SVGIG (reference sequence). It was with 60 Vbeta and 13 Jbeta primers that the PCR ran. TCRdb keeps only in-frame clones here, not all; method: immunoSEQ multiplex PCR. The sample includes fewer than 110,000 clones, around 76% of them seen just once. The V call is TRBV30, the J call TRBJ1-5; D not resolved. Sequenced: PBMCs. This TCR was sampled from a man aged 30-40 years in good health and CMV-seropositive. DNA for the CDR3: TGTGCCTGGAGTAATAGAGGGAATCAGCCCCAGCATTTT. This sequence encodes CAWSNRGNQPQHF.